Each of the 30 T cell receptor beta chains below was sequenced from the same sample in a study of T cells after yellow fever vaccination. Using its own MiXCR run on the 5' RACE reads, TCRdb lists one record per CDR3 protein. The sample consists of 500,000 to 700,000 distinct CDR3 sequences, less than 20% of them appearing once. Sequenced here: PBMCs, sampled 15 days after the yellow fever booster vaccination. All receptors come from a man between 25 and 39 years old who received the YFV17D yellow fever vaccine.

The rearrangement uses TRBV27 and TRBJ2-7, with TRBD2 identical over 8 bases. This CDR3 spans 14 amino acids. Germline lookup yields CDR1 MNHEY and CDR2 SMNVEV (reference sequence). V trimming: 2 bases; J trimming: 3 bases; junction bases outside the gene matches: 3. The CDR3 protein is CASSLNGRVYEQYF. The CDR3 DNA follows: TGTGCCAGCAGTTTAAACGGGAGGGTCTACGAGCAGTACTTC.

This clonotype showed up just a few times. This rearrangement joins TRBV11-2 to TRBJ2-2, with 10 bases fitting TRBD2. The junction had 11 bases not matched to a gene; V was cut back by 4 bases and J by 3 bases. CDR1 is SGHAT and CDR2 is FQNNGV in the germline V gene. This CDR3 is built from 18 residues. The CDR3 here is CASSSGAGAGGYTGELFF. CDR3 nucleotides: TGTGCCAGCAGCTCAGGGGCTGGAGCGGGAGGGTACACCGGGGAGCTGTTTTTT. The whole variable domain, filled in from reference TRBV11-2 and TRBJ2-2, reads EAGVAQSPRYKIIEKRQSVAFWCNPISGHATLYWYQQILGQGPKLLIQFQNNGVVDDSQLPKDRFSAERLKGVDSTLKIQPAKLEDSAVYLCASSSGAGAGGYTGELFFGEGSRLTVL.

This clonotype was counted between two and nine times. V and J are TRBV7-3 and TRBJ2-3, with D maybe TRBD1 (5 bases). The CDR3 sequence is 14 residues long. The germline V gene has CDR1 SGHTA and CDR2 FQGTGA. Trimming took off 3 bases at V and 2 bases at J, with 9 bases between the two ends. Written as DNA, the CDR3 is TGTGCCAGCAGCTTCCAGGGAAACACAGATACGCAGTATTTT. Translation: CASSFQGNTDTQYF.

This clonotype was seen ten or more times. The V gene is TRBV7-9, the J gene TRBJ2-5; D call uncertain. V lost 5 bases and J lost 4, with 5 bases in between. This CDR3 is 11 amino acids long. Germline loops: CDR1 SEHNR, CDR2 FQNEAQ (reference sequence). In DNA form, the CDR3 reads TGTGCCAGCAGCGCTAGAGAGACCCAGTACTTC. Translation gives CASSARETQYF.

This clonotype showed up just a few times. The gene calls are TRBV20-1 and TRBJ2-1; TRBD2 agrees at 10 bases. The germline gives CDR1 DFQATT, CDR2 SNEGSKA (reference sequence). There are 14 residues in the CDR3. The CDR3 region is CRGVGLARYNEQFF. The CDR3 DNA reads TGCAGGGGCGTGGGACTAGCGAGGTACAATGAGCAGTTCTTC.

V usage is TRBV20-1 and J usage is TRBJ2-1, with TRBD1 matching over 7 bases. Germline loops: CDR1 DFQATT, CDR2 SNEGSKA (reference sequence). This CDR3 has 15 amino acids. V was clipped by 0 bases and J by 4 bases; unmatched bases: 6. CDR3 coding DNA: TGCAGTGCTAGAGATTTTGGGGACAGTTACAATGAGCAGTTCTTC. This translates into CSARDFGDSYNEQFF.

J is TRBJ2-1 and V is TRBV27; 12 positions match TRBD1. The CDR3 length is 16 residues. From germline, CDR1 is MNHEY and CDR2 SMNVEV (reference sequence). The trim removed 5 bases at V and 9 bases at J, leaving 11 bases unmatched. CDR3 residues: CASSPPRDRGLSEQFF. CDR3 bases: TGTGCCAGCAGTCCTCCCCGGGACAGGGGGCTTTCTGAGCAGTTCTTC.

This clonotype was observed at least ten times. The chain couples TRBV12-3 or TRBV12-4 to TRBJ2-1; possibly TRBD1 or TRBD2 for D (5 bases each). Trimming took 6 bases from V and 5 from J, leaving 14 bases between them. CDR3 length: 14 amino acids. The chain's CDR3 is CASRATGANNEQFF. CDR3 sequence (DNA): TGTGCCAGCAGAGCGACCGGGGCGAACAATGAGCAGTTCTTC.

This clonotype was observed a handful of times. The chain recombines TRBV12-3 or TRBV12-4 with TRBJ2-1, with TRBD2 identical over 12 bases. V lost 1 base and J lost 9; bases outside the gene matches: 13. The CDR3 sequence is 18 residues long. CDR3: CASSLGSSGRGGRSEQFF. In DNA, the CDR3 is TGTGCCAGCAGTTTAGGGTCTAGCGGGAGGGGAGGTCGGTCTGAGCAGTTCTTC.

The V and J genes are TRBV7-2 and TRBJ2-7; 15 positions match TRBD2. V dropped 5 bases and J dropped 0; count of bases not matched to a gene: 5. The length of the CDR3 is 17 residues. Germline CDR1 SGHTA, CDR2 FQGNSA. The DNA for the CDR3 is TGTGCCAGCAGCAAACGGACTAGCGGGAGGGTCTCCTACGAGCAGTACTTC. Translation gives CASSKRTSGRVSYEQYF. Supplemented by reference TRBV7-2 and TRBJ2-7, the full variable domain reads GAGVSQSPSNKVTEKGKDVELRCDPISGHTALYWYRQSLGQGLEFLIYFQGNSAPDKSGLPSDRFSAERTGGSVSTLTIQRTQQEDSAVYLCASSKRTSGRVSYEQYFGPGTRLTVT.

The chain combines TRBV4-3 with TRBJ2-1; the D gene is possibly TRBD1 (5 bases). CDR1 is LGHNA, CDR2 YSLEER, per germline. V was trimmed by 4 bases and J by 8 bases, leaving 18 bases between them. The CDR3 has 15 residues. CDR3 bases: TGCGCCAGCAGCCCCCGGGTTTCGCAAGGGGATGAGCAGTTCTTC. Translated: CASSPRVSQGDEQFF.

The rearrangement joins TRBV29-1 to TRBJ2-6, with a weak D call TRBD1 (6 bases). CDR1 is SQVTM, CDR2 ANQGSEA, per germline. V was clipped by 1 base and J by 2 bases, with 12 bases between them. The CDR3 loop spans 16 amino acids. The CDR3 DNA reads TGCAGCGTTGAAGGGACAGATTCAACTGGGGCCAACGTCCTGACTTTC. Amino acid sequence: CSVEGTDSTGANVLTF.

There are a few counts of this clonotype. This chain uses TRBV27 with TRBJ2-2; 11 bases match TRBD2. The V gene end was trimmed by 7 bases and the J gene end by 6 bases; junction bases not matched to a gene: 4. The germline gives CDR1 MNHEY, CDR2 SMNVEV (reference sequence). The CDR3 runs 14 residues. The CDR3 here is CASMFSGRAGELFF. CDR3 coding DNA: TGTGCCAGCATGTTTAGCGGGAGGGCCGGGGAGCTGTTTTTT.

The J gene is TRBJ1-1, the V gene TRBV5-1; 10 nucleotides match TRBD1. Germline V gene data show CDR1 as SGHRS and CDR2 as YFSETQ. J gave up 11 bases and V 2 bases, and 12 bases lay outside the gene matches. This CDR3 contains 15 residues. The DNA for the CDR3 is TGCGCCAGCAGCTTCTCCGGGACAGGGGACGCTCAGGCTTTCTTT. Translated: CASSFSGTGDAQAFF.

This clonotype has just a few counts. V is TRBV29-1 and J is TRBJ2-5, with D possibly being TRBD1 or TRBD2 (5 bases each). The length of the CDR3 is 13 residues. Germline-derived CDR1 and CDR2 are SQVTM and ANQGSEA. V gave up 7 bases and J gave up 1 base, with 13 bases separating them. The CDR3 DNA is TGCAGCGGGGACCCTGGGGGCCAAGAGACCCAGTACTTC. Its translation: CSGDPGGQETQYF.

The chain carries TRBV6-2 or TRBV6-3 and TRBJ2-1; D is perhaps TRBD1 (6 bases). The CDR3 sequence is 13 residues long. Between the trimmed V and J ends, which lost 5 bases and 5 bases, there was a span of 10 bases. From germline, CDR1 is MNHEY and CDR2 SVGEGT. CDR3 sequence (DNA): TGTGCCAGCAGTCCGGACAGAGACAATGAGCAGTTCTTC. Its protein is CASSPDRDNEQFF.

This clonotype was recorded a few times. The J gene is TRBJ2-7, the V gene TRBV7-2, with 13 positions matching TRBD2. The CDR3 length is 13 residues. The V gene end was trimmed by 6 bases and the J gene end by 7 bases; junction bases not matched to a gene: 3. Germline assignment: CDR1 SGHTA and CDR2 FQGNSA. The CDR3 nucleotides read TGTGCCAGCAGACTAGCGGGAGGGGGAGAGCAGTACTTC. It translates to CASRLAGGGEQYF.

This chain uses TRBV5-8 with TRBJ1-5; 11 nucleotides align to TRBD1. The CDR3 has 15 residues. CDR1 and CDR2 from the germline V gene are SGHTS and YDEGEE. V was pared by 5 bases and J by 4 bases, with 5 bases of the junction left unmatched. This CDR3 reads CASSAGQGANQPQHF. DNA for the CDR3: TGTGCCAGCAGTGCCGGACAGGGGGCAAATCAGCCCCAGCATTTT.

The chain uses TRBV6-2 or TRBV6-3 and TRBJ1-1; D not resolved. Germline CDR1 reads MNHEY; CDR2 reads SVGEGT. This CDR3 is 15 amino acids long. V dropped 6 bases and J dropped 4 bases, with 18 bases sitting between them. CDR3 coding DNA: TGTGCCAGCAGGGCGGACGATGGAGTTCCCACTGAAGCTTTCTTT. Its protein is CASRADDGVPTEAFF.

The chain recombines TRBV3-1 with TRBJ2-5; 9 nucleotides match TRBD2. V lost 3 bases to trimming and J lost 5 bases; unmatched junction nucleotides: 7. The CDR3 contains 15 residues. CDR1 and CDR2 from the germline V gene are LGHDT and YNNKEL (reference sequence). CDR3 in amino acids: CASSQAGGQVETQYF. CDR3 bases: TGTGCCAGCAGCCAGGCGGGAGGGCAGGTTGAGACCCAGTACTTC.

There are a few counts of this clonotype. The chain employs TRBV7-2 and TRBJ2-3, with a possible D match to TRBD2 (5 bases). V shed 5 bases and J shed 0 bases, with 9 bases lying between them. CDR1 is SGHTA, CDR2 FQGNSA, per germline. The CDR3 spans 14 residues. The CDR3 sequence: CASSLRLSTDTQYF. The CDR3 DNA reads TGTGCCAGCAGCCTAAGACTAAGCACAGATACGCAGTATTTT. The whole variable domain, filled in from reference TRBV7-2 and TRBJ2-3, reads GAGVSQSPSNKVTEKGKDVELRCDPISGHTALYWYRQSLGQGLEFLIYFQGNSAPDKSGLPSDRFSAERTGGSVSTLTIQRTQQEDSAVYLCASSLRLSTDTQYFGPGTRLTVL.

CDR3 sequence reads: CASSSIKGNKHTQYF. Written as DNA, the CDR3 is TGTGCCAGCAGTTCAATTAAGGGGAACAAACATACGCAGTATTTT. The rearrangement joins TRBV6-5 to TRBJ2-3; maybe TRBD1 (5 bases). CDR1 MNHEY and CDR2 SVGAGI come from the germline V gene. V was cut by 4 bases and J by 7 bases, with 18 bases left in between. CDR3 length: 15 amino acids.

This clonotype was picked up a small number of times. The V call is TRBV2, the J call TRBJ2-2; D gene uncertain. CDR3 length: 14 residues. V lost 8 bases to trimming and J lost 0 bases, with 10 bases between them. Germline lookup yields CDR1 SNHLY and CDR2 FYNNEI. CDR3 in DNA: TGTGCCAGCCGACAAGACGCGAACACCGGGGAGCTGTTTTTT. It is translated as CASRQDANTGELFF.

This chain links TRBV12-3 or TRBV12-4 with TRBJ2-3; 7 bases align to TRBD2. The ends lost 5 bases at V and 2 bases at J; junction bases unmatched: 4. The length of the CDR3 is 14 residues. The CDR3, as DNA: TGTGCCAGCAGTAAAGGACTAGACACAGATACGCAGTATTTT. As protein: CASSKGLDTDTQYF.

About this clonotype: This CDR3 fails to terminate in the conserved phenylalanine or tryptophan, so it likely reflects a read error. This chain connects TRBV11-2 to TRBJ2-5; TRBD2 is a possible D gene (6 bases). V lost 3 bases, J lost 5 bases, and 10 bases lay in between. Germline V gene lookup returns CDR1 SGHAT and CDR2 FQNNGV. The CDR3 runs to 13 residues. The CDR3 region is CASSFGEAETQYL. As DNA, the CDR3 is TGTGCCAGCAGCTTTGGGGAGGCGGAGACCCAGTACTTA.

As for this clonotype: One junction end does not reproduce the germline sequence, and a read error may be involved. The chain joins TRBV27 to TRBJ2-1, with 11 bases lining up with TRBD2. Germline CDR1 reads MNHEY; CDR2 reads SMNVEV (reference sequence). CDR3 size: 13 residues. The CDR3 DNA sequence: TGTGCCAGCTTCGGACTAGCGGGTTCGAGGGGCGTCTTC. Protein product: CASFGLAGSRGVF.

This clonotype has more than one count but fewer than ten. This chain connects TRBV20-1 to TRBJ2-1; tentative D call: TRBD2 (5 bases). In germline, CDR1 is DFQATT, CDR2 SNEGSKA (reference sequence). The CDR3 has 14 residues. Trimming left V 6 bases short and J 6 bases short, with 18 bases between. Here the CDR3 reads CSAPPAGWANEQFF. CDR3 coding DNA: TGCAGTGCACCTCCGGCGGGTTGGGCCAATGAGCAGTTCTTC.

The chain carries TRBV2 and TRBJ2-2; 7 bases fit TRBD2. CDR1 and CDR2 from the germline V gene are SNHLY and FYNNEI. The CDR3 spans 15 residues. After removal of 6 bases from V and 4 bases from J, the junction contained 8 bases not matched to a gene. The CDR3, as DNA: TGTGCCAGCAGCGCGACTAGCTCCTTCACCGGGGAGCTGTTTTTT. Translating it yields CASSATSSFTGELFF.

The rearrangement links TRBV10-3 to TRBJ2-6, with D unclear. The V end lost 6 bases, the J end lost 1 base, and 7 bases lay between the germline ends. The CDR3 sequence is 14 residues long. CDR1 is ENHRY, CDR2 SYGVKD, per germline. Here the CDR3 DNA reads TGTGCCATCAGCCCCCAGTCTGGGGCCAACGTCCTGACTTTC. This sequence encodes CAISPQSGANVLTF.

This clonotype was observed a handful of times. V is TRBV6-5 and J is TRBJ2-2; D call uncertain. Trimming pared 4 bases from V and 5 bases from J, leaving 5 bases between. The germline V gene has CDR1 MNHEY and CDR2 SVGAGI. The CDR3 is 12 amino acids. CDR3 amino acids: CASSSETGELFF. CDR3 bases: TGTGCCAGCAGTTCGGAGACCGGGGAGCTGTTTTTT.